Shown below are 18 T cell receptor beta chains from a single sample sequenced in a study of T cells in Graves' hyperthyroidism and ophthalmopathy. The TCR beta CDR3 regions underwent amplification using RNA transcripts as the source. HTBI primers were employed in a first-round RT-PCR of the TCR CDR3. In TCRdb, the multiplex PCR reads were re-called with MiXCR into one record per CDR3 protein. The profile shows about 96,000 distinct CDR3 sequences, around 52% of them singletons. The sample was blood. All receptors derive from a woman in her thirties or forties with Graves' hyperthyroidism.

In this sample, this clonotype turned up many times. The chain employs TRBV9 and TRBJ2-7, with 9 bases that match TRBD2. CDR3 size: 15 residues. Germline CDR1 reads SGDLS; CDR2 reads YYNGEE. With 0 bases clipped from V and 5 bases from J, the junction kept 6 bases outside the gene matches. The CDR3 DNA sequence: TGTGCCAGCAGCGTAGCAGTGGGACTAGCCCACGAGCAGTACTTC. Protein product: CASSVAVGLAHEQYF.

This clonotype was picked up many times. The chain uses TRBV20-1 and TRBJ2-7; possible D gene TRBD2, 6 bases. The CDR3 covers 15 residues. V was cut by 6 bases and J by 0 bases, with 18 bases left in between. The germline V gene encodes CDR1 DFQATT and CDR2 SNEGSKA (reference sequence). DNA for the CDR3: TGCAGTGCCCCACATGGCCCGGGAGTCTCCTACGAGCAGTACTTC. Encoded protein: CSAPHGPGVSYEQYF.

This clonotype showed up many times. The chain carries TRBV7-8 and TRBJ1-3; no firm D call. The CDR3 is 13 amino acids. In germline, CDR1 is SGHVS, CDR2 FQNEAQ. The V and J ends lost 5 bases and 4 bases respectively, with 9 bases between them. The CDR3 protein is CASSDPPGNTIYF. CDR3 nucleotide sequence: TGTGCCAGCAGCGACCCGCCGGGAAACACCATATATTTT.

This clonotype has at least ten counts. The chain joins TRBV25-1 to TRBJ1-2; no clear D gene. The germline CDR1 and CDR2 sequences are MGHDK and SYGVNS. The CDR3 is 18 amino acids. The ends were cut back, 3 bases at V and 2 bases at J, with 22 bases in the middle. In DNA form, the CDR3 reads TGTGCCAGCAGTGATAATTTAAGGAAGCCCAGTCCCAACTATGGCTACACCTTC. Its translation: CASSDNLRKPSPNYGYTF.

The chain joins TRBV19 to TRBJ2-5; no definite D call. This CDR3 region has 13 residues. Germline V gene sequence: CDR1 LNHDA, CDR2 SQIVND (reference sequence). Between the trimmed V and J ends, which lost 6 bases and 7 bases, there was a span of 15 bases. The DNA of the CDR3 is TGTGCCAGTAGCGCCCGGACCAAAGGGACCCAGTACTTC. Translation gives CASSARTKGTQYF.

With respect to this clonotype: The DNA is left out, because the CDR3 cannot be placed on it with certainty; the CDR3 is given as TCRdb lists it. V is TRBV20-1 and J is TRBJ2-2; no DNA check was done on the table's D call, TRBD1. The CDR3 has 19 amino acids, counting both end residues. The germline gives CDR1 DFQATT, CDR2 SNEGSKA (reference sequence). CDR3 residues: CSARRSDRGDEQYFGELFF.

The chain employs TRBV20-1 and TRBJ2-5; maybe TRBD2 (6 bases). There are 15 residues in the CDR3. The V end was cut by 3 bases, the J end by 9 bases, with 23 bases between. Germline V gene lookup returns CDR1 DFQATT and CDR2 SNEGSKA (reference sequence). Written as DNA, the CDR3 is TGCAGTGCTAGGAGCGTGGAGGGGACCAATCAGCCCCAGTACTTC. It specifies CSARSVEGTNQPQYF.

This clonotype was detected many times. This chain links TRBV20-1 with TRBJ1-2; TRBD1 aligns across 7 bases. Germline V gene sequence: CDR1 DFQATT, CDR2 SNEGSKA (reference sequence). The J segment lost 7 bases and the V segment lost 1 base, leaving 3 bases of the junction unmatched. The CDR3 is 12 amino acids. Written as DNA, the CDR3 is TGCAGTGCTAGAGTTCGACAGGGTGGCTACACCTTC. Amino acids: CSARVRQGGYTF.

Many counts were recorded for this clonotype. This chain uses TRBV2 with TRBJ1-2; D is perhaps TRBD1 (5 bases). The CDR3 runs 13 residues. CDR1 and CDR2 from the germline V gene are SNHLY and FYNNEI. Trimming removed 2 bases from V and 7 bases from J, with 11 bases in between. The CDR3 reads CASSEMLGGGYTF. The CDR3 DNA follows: TGTGCCAGCAGTGAAATGTTGGGGGGTGGCTACACCTTC.

The chain employs TRBV24-1 and TRBJ2-5, with 7 bases fitting TRBD1. The germline V gene has CDR1 KGHDR and CDR2 SFDVKD. The CDR3 totals 13 residues. The J segment lost 7 bases and the V segment lost 6 bases, leaving 7 bases of the junction unmatched. The CDR3 DNA reads as TGTGCCACCAGTCGGGGACAGAAAGGGACCCAGTACTTC. Its protein is CATSRGQKGTQYF.

The rearrangement uses TRBV7-8 and TRBJ2-5, with D possibly matching TRBD2 (6 bases). Germline V gene data show CDR1 as SGHVS and CDR2 as FQNEAQ. CDR3 length: 15 residues. V shed 1 base and J shed 5 bases, with 14 bases lying between them. The CDR3 reads CASSLGGERTETQYF. The CDR3 nucleotides read TGTGCCAGCAGCTTAGGCGGGGAGAGGACCGAGACCCAGTACTTC.

The sample holds many counts of this clonotype. V gene TRBV5-8 combines with J gene TRBJ2-5, with 11 bases identical to TRBD1. Unmatched junction bases numbered 5, after V lost 3 bases and J lost 4 bases. Germline V gene data show CDR1 as SGHTS and CDR2 as YDEGEE. There are 15 residues in the CDR3. Here the CDR3 reads CASSSGTGGGETQYF. CDR3 bases: TGTGCCAGCAGCTCCGGGACAGGGGGAGGAGAGACCCAGTACTTC. Full variable domain (remainder filled in from reference TRBV5-8 and TRBJ2-5): EAGVTQSPTHLIKTRGQQATLRCSPISGHTSVYWYQQALGLGLQFLLWYDEGEERNRGNFPPRFSGRQFPNYSSELNVNALELEDSALYLCASSSGTGGGETQYFGPGTRLLVL.

Worth noting for this clonotype: Its ends do not fully match the called genes, so a read error is possible. V is TRBV10-3 and J is TRBJ1-2; D perhaps matches TRBD1 (6 bases). The V gene's germline CDR1 is ENHRY and CDR2 SYGVKD. The CDR3 is 13 amino acids. The CDR3 spells CAISEGGRYGYTF. CDR3 nucleotides: TGTGCCATCAGTGAGGGGGGGCGGTATGGTTACACCTTC.

This clonotype showed up many times. This rearrangement joins TRBV7-8 to TRBJ2-7; 9 bases align to TRBD2. There are 15 residues in the CDR3. From germline, CDR1 is SGHVS and CDR2 FQNEAQ. The J segment lost 4 bases and the V segment lost 7 bases, leaving 11 bases of the junction unmatched. The CDR3 nucleotides are TGTGCCAGCACCCCTGCGGGACTAGCTGTTTACGAGCAGTACTTC. Translating it yields CASTPAGLAVYEQYF.

The CDR3 loop is CASSTRQGAFF. Here the CDR3 DNA reads TGTGCCAGCAGCACGAGACAGGGGGCTTTCTTT. V gene TRBV7-3 combines with J gene TRBJ1-1; 8 bases align to TRBD1. Germline loops: CDR1 SGHTA, CDR2 FQGTGA. The CDR3 has 11 residues. Trimming took 5 bases from V and 11 from J; bases not matched to a gene: 4.

This clonotype was counted ten times or more. V usage is TRBV19 and J usage is TRBJ2-7; TRBD2 matches 9 bases. Germline V CDR1 and CDR2: LNHDA, SQIVND (reference sequence). The CDR3 contains 15 residues. J was trimmed by 0 bases and V by 5 bases; bases with no gene match: 5. The CDR3 is CASSVAGALSYEQYF. For the CDR3, the DNA is TGTGCCAGTAGTGTAGCGGGAGCCCTCTCCTACGAGCAGTACTTC.

This clonotype was detected ten times or more. With a much larger clone just one base away, this may be a read error. The chain couples TRBV7-2 to TRBJ1-1; D not resolved. Per germline, CDR1 SGHTA and CDR2 FQGNSA. The CDR3 sequence is 11 residues long. CDR3 loop: CASSADTESFF. The CDR3 DNA reads TGTGCCAGCAGCGCAGACACTGAATCTTTCTTT.

The chain joins TRBV27 to TRBJ2-7; D is perhaps TRBD2 (5 bases). Trimming pared 3 bases from V and 3 bases from J, leaving 12 bases between. This CDR3 region has 14 residues. Germline CDR1 is MNHEY and CDR2 is SMNVEV (reference sequence). For the CDR3, the DNA is TGTGCCAGCAGTTTCACGGGGTCTTTCTACGAGCAGTACTTC. This translates into CASSFTGSFYEQYF.